This TCR beta chain is drawn from a study of T cell repertoires in cytomegalovirus infection. Study-wide results and caveats: The response measured ex vivo was dominated by TCR beta clonotypes (HLA-C-restricted and CMV-specific).

Germline V lookup: CDR1 SEHNR, CDR2 FQNEAQ (reference sequence). The V segment lost 6 bases and the J segment 2 bases; nucleotides outside the gene matches: 3. This CDR3 has 13 residues. A note on this clonotype: As yet, its antigen is unknown.

TCRdb re-called the reads through MiXCR, storing one row per CDR3 protein. This repertoire shows about 890,000 distinct CDR3 sequences, 30% to 40% found once; its top ten account for roughly 13%. This rearrangement joins TRBV7-9 to TRBJ1-1, with 7 bases that match TRBD1. This material consisted of cultured CD8+ T cells from PBMCs, taken from culture after CMV antigen stimulation. The TCR comes from a human donor in good health (CMV status not recorded). Some clones in this sample may be carry-over from other donors' samples. The CDR3 here is CASSEGANTEAFF. DNA of the CDR3: TGTGCCAGCAGTGAGGGGGCAAACACTGAAGCTTTCTTT. The whole variable domain, filled in from reference TRBV7-9 and TRBJ1-1, reads DTGVSQNPRHKITKRGQNVTFRCDPISEHNRLYWYRQTLGQGPEFLTYFQNEAQLEKSRLLSDRFSAERPKGSFSTLEIQRTEQGDSAMYLCASSEGANTEAFFGQGTRLTVV.